One sample yielded the 8 T cell receptor beta chains listed below, sequenced in a study of T cell repertoires in cytomegalovirus infection. MiXCR, applied by TCRdb to the reads, yields one record per CDR3 protein. The data contain 350,000 to 400,000 distinct CDR3 sequences, just under 35% of them seen just once; the ten biggest clones take up about 13%. These receptors' targets are unknown. Material: cultured PBMCs, obtained from culture after CMV antigen stimulation. Every receptor here comes from a human donor in good health (CMV status not recorded). Some clones in this sample may be carry-over from other donors' samples.

This clonotype has a handful of counts. J is TRBJ2-7 and V is TRBV12-3 or TRBV12-4, with TRBD2 identical over 11 bases. CDR3 length equals 15 residues. V shed 7 bases, J shed 7 bases, and the junction held 12 bases outside the gene matches. Written as DNA, the CDR3 is TGTGCCAGCAAGTCACTAGCGGGAGTCCAAGGGGAGCAGTACTTC. Translating it yields CASKSLAGVQGEQYF.

This clonotype was detected only a few times. The chain has TRBV7-8 and TRBJ2-7; D remains ambiguous. V shed 6 bases and J shed 1 base, with 13 bases lying between them. CDR3 length: 14 amino acids. Germline CDR1 and CDR2: SGHVS and FQNEAQ. The CDR3 nucleotides read TGTGCCAGCAGTTTACGTGTGGAGTCCTACGAGCAGTACTTC. Its translation is CASSLRVESYEQYF.

The genes are TRBV2 and TRBJ2-2, with TRBD2 as a possible D gene (6 bases). The length of the CDR3 is 14 residues. Trimming pared 10 bases from V and 2 bases from J, leaving 14 bases between. Germline V gives CDR1 SNHLY, CDR2 FYNNEI. Here the CDR3 DNA reads TGTGCCACCAGGTCCGGGGGTAACACCGGGGAGCTGTTTTTT. Its protein product is CATRSGGNTGELFF. Full variable domain (rest looked up from reference TRBV2 and TRBJ2-2): EPEVTQTPSHQVTQMGQEVILRCVPISNHLYFYWYRQILGQKVEFLVSFYNNEISEKSEIFDDQFSVERPDGSNFTLKIRSTKLEDSAMYFCATRSGGNTGELFFGEGSRLTVL.

The chain joins TRBV5-1 to TRBJ2-7; 11 bases agree with TRBD1. The CDR3 length is 15 residues. With 1 base clipped from V and 2 bases from J, the junction kept 2 bases outside the gene matches. Germline CDR1 is SGHRS and CDR2 is YFSETQ. CDR3 amino acids: CASSLMGQGAYEQYF. CDR3 bases: TGCGCCAGCAGCTTGATGGGACAGGGGGCCTACGAGCAGTACTTC. Full variable domain (rest looked up from reference TRBV5-1 and TRBJ2-7): KAGVTQTPRYLIKTRGQQVTLSCSPISGHRSVSWYQQTPGQGLQFLFEYFSETQRNKGNFPGRFSGRQFSNSRSEMNVSTLELGDSALYLCASSLMGQGAYEQYFGPGTRLTVT.

This clonotype was counted between two and nine times. The chain employs TRBV25-1 and TRBJ1-1; TRBD1 matches at 7 bases. The V segment lost 4 bases and the J segment 3 bases; nucleotides outside the gene matches: 2. The CDR3 totals 13 residues. In germline, CDR1 is MGHDK, CDR2 SYGVNS. Written as DNA, the CDR3 is TGTGCCAGCAGTGCAGACAGGGACACTGAAGCTTTCTTT. Protein product: CASSADRDTEAFF.

The chain combines TRBV7-2 with TRBJ2-5; D possibly uses TRBD1 or TRBD2 (6 bases each). Trimming took 2 bases from V and 3 from J, leaving 13 bases between them. Per the germline V gene, CDR1 is SGHTA and CDR2 is FQGNSA. The CDR3 has 15 residues. DNA for the CDR3: TGTGCCAGCAGCTTATCGCCAGGGGAGGAAGAGACCCAGTACTTC. It codes for CASSLSPGEEETQYF.

This clonotype was counted only a few times. The chain links TRBV6-2 or TRBV6-3 to TRBJ2-2, with TRBD2 matching 7 bases. J was trimmed by 9 bases and V by 6 bases; bases with no gene match: 16. Per the germline V gene, CDR1 is MNHEY and CDR2 is SVGEGT. The CDR3 has 16 residues. The CDR3 nucleotides are TGTGCCAGCAGCTTAAGCGGGGCACGGGACCAGCGGGAGCTGTTTTTT. It yields the protein CASSLSGARDQRELFF.

The V and J genes are TRBV10-2 and TRBJ1-6; D is unclear. The germline CDR1 and CDR2 sequences are WSHSY and SAAADI. CDR3 length: 15 residues. Trimming removed 5 bases at V and 7 bases at J, with 15 bases between. The CDR3 DNA reads TGCGCCAGCAGTTCCTCGGCACCGCCAAATTCACCCCTCCACTTT. Translated, it gives CASSSSAPPNSPLHF.